These T cell receptor beta chains were read from a single sample in a study of CD8 T cells in ankylosing spondylitis. TCRdb processed the 5' RACE reads anew with MiXCR; each CDR3 protein has one entry. This sample carries about 330,000 distinct CDR3 sequences, 6.5% to 10% of them seen once, and the ten largest clones take approximately 14%. The material sequenced was blood, either unsorted or a sorted T cell fraction (not recorded which). Source of these receptors: a male donor with ankylosing spondylitis. Both conserved end residues are part of each CDR3. Fields, in order: clone size, D gene, V gene, J gene, CDR3 DNA, CDR3 protein. D genes are given only for firm matches. The listing skips clone size in some rows; elsewhere it reads once, few, many or a size class.

abundance: many
d_gene: .
v_gene: TRBV6-1
j_gene: TRBJ2-1
CDR3nt: TGTGCCAGCAGTGAATTGGGCTTCCTGAGCTCCTACAATGAGCAGTTCTTC
CDR3aa: CASSELGFLSSYNEQFF

abundance: many
d_gene: .
v_gene: TRBV10-3
j_gene: TRBJ1-1
CDR3nt: TGTGCCATCAGTGCGCAGGGGAGGTACACTGAAGCTTTCTTT
CDR3aa: CAISAQGRYTEAFF

abundance: many
d_gene: .
v_gene: TRBV5-1
j_gene: TRBJ2-1
CDR3nt: TGCGCCAGCAGCTTGGAGGCTAGAGGGAGTAATGAGCAGTTCTTC
CDR3aa: CASSLEARGSNEQFF

abundance: many
d_gene: TRBD1
v_gene: TRBV4-1
j_gene: TRBJ2-3
CDR3nt: TGCGCCAGCAGCCAACTGACAGGGATCTCAGATACGCAGTATTTT
CDR3aa: CASSQLTGISDTQYF

abundance: .
d_gene: .
v_gene: TRBV9
j_gene: TRBJ2-7
CDR3nt: TGTGCCAGCAGCGAATGGGATGGTGAGCAGTACTTC
CDR3aa: CASSEWDGEQYF

abundance: few
d_gene: TRBD2
v_gene: TRBV7-2
j_gene: TRBJ2-5
CDR3nt: TGTGCCAGCAGCTTCCCAACTAGCGACGAGACCCAGTACTTC
CDR3aa: CASSFPTSDETQYF

abundance: many
d_gene: .
v_gene: TRBV29-1
j_gene: TRBJ1-5
CDR3nt: TGCAGCGTTGGAGGGGACCTTGGGCCCCAGCATTTT
CDR3aa: CSVGGDLGPQHF

abundance: many
d_gene: .
v_gene: TRBV5-1
j_gene: TRBJ1-4
CDR3nt: TGCGCCAGCAGCTTGGAAGGGTTGGCAACTAATGAAAAACTGTTTTTT
CDR3aa: CASSLEGLATNEKLFF

abundance: .
d_gene: .
v_gene: TRBV21-1
j_gene: TRBJ2-7
CDR3nt: TGTGCCAGCAGCAAAGATGCAGGGGGGCGCTTCTACGAGCAGTACTTC
CDR3aa: CASSKDAGGRFYEQYF

abundance: .
d_gene: TRBD1
v_gene: TRBV20-1
j_gene: TRBJ2-3
CDR3nt: TGCAGTGCAAAGCACAGGGGGCTGGATACGCAGTATTTT
CDR3aa: CSAKHRGLDTQYF

abundance: many
d_gene: .
v_gene: TRBV15
j_gene: TRBJ2-1
CDR3nt: TGTGCCACCAGCAGAGTGGGGTGGGGTGAGCAGTTCTTC
CDR3aa: CATSRVGWGEQFF

abundance: .
d_gene: .
v_gene: TRBV27
j_gene: TRBJ1-2
CDR3nt: TGTGCCAGCCGCCCTGGCCAGCATGTAGGCTACACCTTC
CDR3aa: CASRPGQHVGYTF

abundance: many
d_gene: TRBD2
v_gene: TRBV12-5
j_gene: TRBJ2-1
CDR3nt: TGTGCTAGTGGGCCTAATAGCGGGTTGTCCTACAATGAGCAGTTCTTC
CDR3aa: CASGPNSGLSYNEQFF

abundance: many
d_gene: .
v_gene: TRBV7-9
j_gene: TRBJ2-3
CDR3nt: TGTGCCAGCAGCTTAGCTAGCGTATTGACAGATACGCAGTATTTT
CDR3aa: CASSLASVLTDTQYF

abundance: .
d_gene: TRBD1
v_gene: TRBV19
j_gene: TRBJ2-2
CDR3nt: TGTGCCAGTAACATACAGGGGTGGACCGGGGAGCTGTTTTTT
CDR3aa: CASNIQGWTGELFF

abundance: .
d_gene: TRBD1
v_gene: TRBV3-1
j_gene: TRBJ1-3
CDR3nt: TGTGCCAGCAGCCGAGAGACAGGGGCGCGCTCTGGAAACACCATATATTTT
CDR3aa: CASSRETGARSGNTIYF

abundance: .
d_gene: TRBD2
v_gene: TRBV6-5
j_gene: TRBJ2-3
CDR3nt: TGTGCCAGCAGTTACCTAGCGGGAGGGGGGGATACGCAGTATTTT
CDR3aa: CASSYLAGGGDTQYF

abundance: .
d_gene: .
v_gene: TRBV18
j_gene: TRBJ1-5
CDR3nt: TGTGCCAGCTCTCCACAAAGGGACTTAGGTCAGCCCCAGCATTTT
CDR3aa: CASSPQRDLGQPQHF

abundance: .
d_gene: .
v_gene: TRBV10-3
j_gene: TRBJ2-7
CDR3nt: TGTGCCATCACGGATAGTTTAGGGACCTACGAGCAGTACTTC
CDR3aa: CAITDSLGTYEQYF

abundance: .
d_gene: .
v_gene: TRBV5-1
j_gene: TRBJ2-6
CDR3nt: TGCGCCAGCAGCGTAGACAGCTCTGGGGCCAACGTCCTGACTTTC
CDR3aa: CASSVDSSGANVLTF

abundance: .
d_gene: .
v_gene: TRBV4-1
j_gene: TRBJ1-4
CDR3nt: TGCGCCAGCAGCCACCTTGGGGAGGGCGAAAAACTGTTTTTT
CDR3aa: CASSHLGEGEKLFF

abundance: .
d_gene: .
v_gene: TRBV7-2
j_gene: TRBJ1-2
CDR3nt: TGTGCCAGCAGCCGGGGAATGTATGGCTACACCTTC
CDR3aa: CASSRGMYGYTF

abundance: few
d_gene: .
v_gene: TRBV3-1
j_gene: TRBJ1-3
CDR3nt: TGTGCCAGCAGCCAACTAGGTGCTCTTACTGGAAACACCATATATTTT
CDR3aa: CASSQLGALTGNTIYF

abundance: many
d_gene: .
v_gene: TRBV28
j_gene: TRBJ2-5
CDR3nt: TGTGCCAGCAGTTTACTCTTGGGGTTCGAGACCCAGTACTTC
CDR3aa: CASSLLLGFETQYF

abundance: few
d_gene: .
v_gene: TRBV5-1
j_gene: TRBJ2-2
CDR3nt: TGCGCCAGCAGCGGGTTTACGGTAGGCGCGAACACCGGGGAGCTGTTTTTT
CDR3aa: CASSGFTVGANTGELFF

abundance: many
d_gene: .
v_gene: TRBV28
j_gene: TRBJ2-1
CDR3nt: TGTGCCAGCAGCAGGTCCTACAATGAGCAGTTCTTC
CDR3aa: CASSRSYNEQFF

abundance: .
d_gene: .
v_gene: TRBV7-9
j_gene: TRBJ2-1
CDR3nt: TGTGCCAGCAGCTTTTACTCGGAGGGGAATGAGCAGTTCTTC
CDR3aa: CASSFYSEGNEQFF

abundance: .
d_gene: TRBD1
v_gene: TRBV5-5
j_gene: TRBJ2-1
CDR3nt: TGTGCCAGCAGCAAGGACAGGGGGAATGAGCAGTTCTTC
CDR3aa: CASSKDRGNEQFF

abundance: .
d_gene: .
v_gene: TRBV6-5
j_gene: TRBJ2-2
CDR3nt: TGTGCCAGCAGTTACTGGGGAGTGATCACCGGGGAGCTGTTTTTT
CDR3aa: CASSYWGVITGELFF

abundance: few
d_gene: .
v_gene: TRBV18
j_gene: TRBJ1-3
CDR3nt: TGTGCCAGCTCACCGACCGGAGGGGGAACTGGAAACACCATATATTTT
CDR3aa: CASSPTGGGTGNTIYF

abundance: .
d_gene: TRBD1
v_gene: TRBV12-3/TRBV12-4
j_gene: TRBJ1-1
CDR3nt: TGTGCCAGCAGCTACCACAGGGGACAGGGCACTGAAGCTTTCTTT
CDR3aa: CASSYHRGQGTEAFF

abundance: many
d_gene: TRBD1
v_gene: TRBV7-9
j_gene: TRBJ1-5
CDR3nt: TGTGCCAGCAGCAAGGACAGGGCTCAGCCCCAGCATTTT
CDR3aa: CASSKDRAQPQHF